These 25 T cell receptor beta chains were sequenced from one sample in a study of cytomegalovirus exposure and HLA in healthy donors. Primers included in the PCR were 60 Vbeta and 13 Jbeta primers. Method: immunoSEQ multiplex PCR; TCRdb's copy keeps in-frame clones and lacks some. The sample consists of 150,000 or so clones, 70% to 80% of them appearing once. The sequencing sample was made of PBMCs. Receptor source: a man between 35 and 55 years old in good health and CMV-seropositive.

The chain has TRBV7-2 and TRBJ1-5, with TRBD1 identical over 10 bases. CDR1 and CDR2 (germline): SGHTA, FQGNSA. This CDR3 has 14 residues. After removal of 6 bases from V and 6 bases from J, the junction contained 5 bases not matched to a gene. CDR3 in DNA: TGTGCCAGCAGTACCGGGACAGGGGTTCAGCCCCAGCATTTT. It translates to CASSTGTGVQPQHF.

This clone was counted only a few times. The chain has TRBV28 and TRBJ2-3; D may be TRBD1 (5 bases). V lost 6 bases to trimming and J lost 2 bases, with 12 bases between them. The CDR3 contains 14 residues. Germline loops: CDR1 MDHEN, CDR2 SYDVKM. The DNA of the CDR3 is TGTGCCAGCAGGGGGCCCTCGCACACAGATACGCAGTATTTT. It codes for CASRGPSHTDTQYF.

The chain joins TRBV15 to TRBJ2-5, with a tentative D call TRBD2 (6 bases). Germline V gene data show CDR1 as LNHNV and CDR2 as YYDKDF (reference sequence). The CDR3 covers 14 residues. The V and J ends lost 0 bases and 10 bases respectively, with 15 bases between them. In nucleotides, the CDR3 is TGTGCCACCAGCAGAGATCTAACGGGAGTGGGCCAGTACTTC. Translated: CATSRDLTGVGQYF.

This chain uses TRBV27 with TRBJ1-3; 9 bases align to TRBD1. CDR1 and CDR2 (germline): MNHEY, SMNVEV (reference sequence). The V gene end was trimmed by 3 bases and the J gene end by 7 bases; junction bases not matched to a gene: 7. There are 15 residues in the CDR3. CDR3 nucleotides: TGTGCCAGCAGTTTGTCGGGACAGGGCAGGAACACCATATATTTT. This gives the protein CASSLSGQGRNTIYF.

The chain joins TRBV11-2 to TRBJ2-1; 10 bases agree with TRBD2. The germline gives CDR1 SGHAT, CDR2 FQNNGV. Unmatched junction bases numbered 17, after V lost 0 bases and J lost 9 bases. This CDR3 contains 19 residues. CDR3 in DNA: TGTGCCAGCAGCTTAGACGCTAGCGGGAGAATTACGGGTTTCGGTGAGCAGTTCTTC. Protein sequence: CASSLDASGRITGFGEQFF.

The chain is built from TRBV19 and TRBJ2-3; D possibly corresponds to TRBD2 (5 bases). The CDR3 is 15 amino acids. CDR1 and CDR2 from the germline V gene are LNHDA and SQIVND (reference sequence). Trimming took 3 bases from V and 7 from J, leaving 17 bases between them. Here the CDR3 reads CASSMIVLEVNTQYF. The DNA of the CDR3 is TGTGCCAGTAGTATGATAGTACTAGAGGTTAATACGCAGTATTTT.

The chain links TRBV4-1 to TRBJ1-2; no clear D gene. The CDR3 sequence is 17 residues long. Germline loops: CDR1 MGHRA, CDR2 YSYEKL. V gave up 0 bases and J gave up 1 base, with 15 bases separating them. The CDR3 loop is CASSQDALGGRNYGYTF. The DNA for the CDR3 is TGCGCCAGCAGCCAAGATGCCCTGGGAGGGCGTAACTATGGCTACACCTTC.

This chain joins TRBV18 and TRBJ1-2; 7 positions agree with TRBD1. CDR3 size: 16 residues. Germline V gene sequence: CDR1 KGHSH, CDR2 LQKENI. V was clipped by 6 bases and J by 4 bases; unmatched bases: 14. The CDR3 DNA sequence: TGTGCCAGCTCGGATGGACAGGCCCACCTACGCTATGGCTACACCTTC. Translated: CASSDGQAHLRYGYTF.

The chain links TRBV29-1 to TRBJ1-2, with D unresolved. Looked up from germline, CDR1 is SQVTM and CDR2 is ANQGSEA. Trimming removed 7 bases from V and 0 bases from J, with 12 bases in between. This CDR3 spans 13 amino acids. CDR3 sequence: CSARVDSNYGYTF. As DNA, the CDR3 is TGCAGCGCCCGCGTTGACTCTAACTATGGCTACACCTTC.

This clone was counted once. The chain links TRBV9 to TRBJ1-1; D uncertain. CDR1 and CDR2 from the germline V gene are SGDLS and YYNGEE. Trimming stripped 4 bases from V and 0 bases from J, with 13 bases between. The CDR3 extends over 15 amino acids. CDR3 sequence: CASSSGSVMNTEAFF. CDR3 bases: TGTGCCAGCAGCAGTGGCAGCGTCATGAACACTGAAGCTTTCTTT.

V gene TRBV7-2 combines with J gene TRBJ2-7; 7 bases are shared with TRBD2. From germline, CDR1 is SGHTA and CDR2 FQGNSA. The CDR3 covers 14 residues. V was pared by 2 bases and J by 0 bases, with 1 base of the junction left unmatched. The DNA of the CDR3 is TGTGCCAGCAGCTTAACGGGGGGCTCCTACGAGCAGTACTTC. Protein sequence: CASSLTGGSYEQYF. Full variable domain (rest looked up from reference TRBV7-2 and TRBJ2-7): GAGVSQSPSNKVTEKGKDVELRCDPISGHTALYWYRQSLGQGLEFLIYFQGNSAPDKSGLPSDRFSAERTGGSVSTLTIQRTQQEDSAVYLCASSLTGGSYEQYFGPGTRLTVT.

The chain joins TRBV19 to TRBJ1-5; TRBD1 might be the D (5 bases). With 10 bases removed from V and 7 bases from J, the gap between germline ends came to 20 bases. CDR3 length: 14 residues. Germline V gene data show CDR1 as LNHDA and CDR2 as SQIVND (reference sequence). This CDR3 is CATVDSGGVQPQHF. Written as DNA, the CDR3 is TGTGCCACCGTTGACAGCGGGGGAGTCCAGCCCCAGCATTTT.

The rearrangement joins TRBV10-3 to TRBJ2-3; 12 nucleotides align to TRBD2. In germline, CDR1 is ENHRY, CDR2 SYGVKD. CDR3 length: 16 amino acids. Losses at the gene ends were 5 bases for V and 1 base for J; bases not matched to a gene: 4. The CDR3: CAISTLAGGRTDTQYF. The CDR3 DNA reads TGTGCCATCAGTACACTAGCGGGAGGCCGCACAGATACGCAGTATTTT.

This clone was seen more than once but under ten times. The chain uses TRBV4-3 and TRBJ1-2, with D unresolved. CDR1 is LGHNA and CDR2 is YSLEER in the germline V gene. The V and J ends lost 0 bases and 5 bases respectively, with 10 bases between them. The CDR3 extends over 14 amino acids. The CDR3 nucleotides read TGCGCCAGCAGCCAAGAAACCAGGCTTTATGGCTACACCTTC. Translating gives CASSQETRLYGYTF.

The CDR3 DNA sequence: TGCGCCAGCACCCCTACGGCGGGGTCAACCGGGGAGCTGTTTTTT. It is translated as CASTPTAGSTGELFF. The rearrangement links TRBV5-1 to TRBJ2-2, with a weak D call TRBD2 (6 bases). Germline loops: CDR1 SGHRS, CDR2 YFSETQ. There are 15 residues in the CDR3. V was trimmed by 6 bases and J by 5 bases, leaving 17 bases between them.

This clone occurred a few times. The J gene is TRBJ1-1, the V gene TRBV7-3, with a possible D match to TRBD1 (6 bases). V was shortened by 2 bases and J by 2 bases, with 9 bases between the two germline ends. This CDR3 spans 14 amino acids. Germline loops: CDR1 SGHTA, CDR2 FQGTGA. The CDR3 nucleotides are TGTGCCAGCAGCTTAGATGGGGGCAACACTGAAGCTTTCTTT. It encodes CASSLDGGNTEAFF.

The rearrangement links TRBV4-2 to TRBJ2-7; D call uncertain. Germline CDR1 and CDR2: LGHNA and YNFKEQ. CDR3 length: 13 amino acids. V was trimmed by 0 bases and J by 6 bases, leaving 9 bases between them. The CDR3 nucleotides are TGTGCCAGCAGCCAAGATCGGAGTGGCGAGCAGTACTTC. Translation: CASSQDRSGEQYF.

The chain joins TRBV30 to TRBJ2-5; D remains unclear. Germline CDR1 and CDR2: GTSNPN and SVGIG (reference sequence). V was trimmed by 2 bases and J by 2 bases, leaving 6 bases between them. This CDR3 is built from 12 residues. CDR3 DNA sequence: TGTGCCTGGAGTTCCACACAAGAGACCCAGTACTTC. It encodes CAWSSTQETQYF.

The chain uses TRBV5-8 and TRBJ1-2; D gene unclear. This CDR3 contains 14 residues. V was pared by 1 base and J by 4 bases, with 11 bases between. Germline CDR1 is SGHTS and CDR2 is YDEGEE. CDR3 sequence: CASSLFQPGYGYTF. CDR3 DNA sequence: TGTGCCAGCAGCTTGTTTCAACCCGGCTATGGCTACACCTTC.

V gene TRBV6-1 combines with J gene TRBJ1-1, with D possibly matching TRBD1 (5 bases). The CDR3 has 15 amino acids. Trimming pared 4 bases from V and 4 bases from J, leaving 16 bases between. The germline V gene encodes CDR1 MNHNS and CDR2 SASEGT. CDR3 amino acids: CASSVSPGGLTEAFF. The CDR3 DNA reads as TGTGCCAGCAGTGTCTCCCCGGGGGGTCTCACTGAAGCTTTCTTT.

A remark on this clone: This sample also contains other DNA sequences that code for the same CDR3. This chain links TRBV27 with TRBJ2-7, with 9 bases that match TRBD1. In germline, CDR1 is MNHEY, CDR2 SMNVEV (reference sequence). With V trimmed by 1 base and J by 4 bases, 2 bases remained unmatched. The CDR3 is made up of 14 amino acids. The CDR3 region has the DNA TGTGCCAGCAGTTTATTAGGACAGGGGTACGAGCAGTACTTC. This gives the protein CASSLLGQGYEQYF.

The chain recombines TRBV5-1 with TRBJ1-2; D unclear. The CDR3 is 15 amino acids. V dropped 0 bases and J dropped 5 bases, with 14 bases sitting between them. CDR1 SGHRS and CDR2 YFSETQ come from the germline V gene. The CDR3 nucleotides read TGCGCCAGCAGCTTGGGCCCCGGGAGTTCTTATGGCTACACCTTC. Translated: CASSLGPGSSYGYTF.

This clone has a handful of counts. The chain links TRBV10-2 to TRBJ2-5; D is perhaps TRBD2 (6 bases). CDR3 length: 13 residues. The V end was cut by 5 bases, the J end by 1 base, with 8 bases between. CDR1 WSHSY and CDR2 SAAADI come from the germline V gene. The CDR3 sequence is CASSLGSQETQYF. The DNA of the CDR3 is TGCGCCAGCAGTCTCGGGAGCCAAGAGACCCAGTACTTC.

The V gene is TRBV6-1, the J gene TRBJ2-1; 7 bases fit TRBD1. This CDR3 has 13 residues. Germline assignment: CDR1 MNHNS and CDR2 SASEGT. With 6 bases clipped from V and 11 bases from J, the junction kept 10 bases outside the gene matches. For the CDR3, the DNA is TGTGCCAGCAGCCAAGGTCGGGACAGCAAGCAGTTCTTC. This translates into CASSQGRDSKQFF.

V is TRBV4-3 and J is TRBJ2-2; 11 bases align to TRBD2. V lost 0 bases to trimming and J lost 5 bases; unmatched junction nucleotides: 8. The CDR3 is 18 residues long. Germline CDR1 is LGHNA and CDR2 is YSLEER. CDR3 amino acids: CASSQERRLAGQTGELFF. The CDR3 region has the DNA TGCGCCAGCAGCCAAGAAAGGAGACTAGCGGGACAAACCGGGGAGCTGTTTTTT.